Following are 9 T cell receptor beta chains from one sample sequenced in a study of human T cells and chemical hapten exposure. MiXCR, applied by TCRdb to the RACE reads, yields one record per CDR3 protein. Of roughly 180,000 distinct CDR3 sequences in the sample, about a fifth were seen once. Time point specified: patch test 1, 2 weeks after DPC sensitization. The treatment was: therapeutic diphenylcyclopropenone sensitization with weekly scalp DPC. The sample consisted of whole blood, taken in connection with sensitization to the hapten diphenylcyclopropenone (DPC). All receptors come from a woman between 45 and 65 years old with alopecia areata. Some clones in this sample may be carry-over from other donors' samples.

The chain is built from TRBV5-1 and TRBJ1-4; D perhaps matches TRBD1 (5 bases). This CDR3 spans 16 amino acids. V lost 6 bases and J 0 bases, leaving 15 bases between the germline ends. CDR1 is SGHRS, CDR2 YFSETQ, per germline. CDR3 in amino acids: CASTEGRLATNEKLFF. The CDR3 nucleotides are TGCGCCAGCACCGAGGGACGGCTTGCAACTAATGAAAAACTGTTTTTT.

The rearrangement joins TRBV25-1 to TRBJ1-1; TRBD1 agrees at 7 bases. V trimming: 4 bases; J trimming: 5 bases; junction bases outside the gene matches: 7. This CDR3 comprises 14 residues. Germline V gene sequence: CDR1 MGHDK, CDR2 SYGVNS. The CDR3 DNA follows: TGTGCCAGCAGTGTAGAGCCAGGGGGGACTGAAGCTTTCTTT. This translates into CASSVEPGGTEAFF.

The chain has TRBV2 and TRBJ1-1; D gene unclear. Germline V gene sequence: CDR1 SNHLY, CDR2 FYNNEI. Trimming cost V 6 bases and J 4 bases, with 21 bases left between them. CDR3 length: 16 residues. CDR3 region: CASSVTSDGLATEAFF. CDR3 DNA sequence: TGTGCCAGCAGCGTCACCTCGGACGGACTAGCCACTGAAGCTTTCTTT.

The chain combines TRBV7-9 with TRBJ2-1; the D gene is possibly TRBD2 (6 bases). The CDR3 runs 15 residues. Germline loops: CDR1 SEHNR, CDR2 FQNEAQ (reference sequence). Trimming took 1 base from V and 3 from J, leaving 10 bases between them. CDR3 region: CASSLERGVYNEQFF. CDR3 sequence (DNA): TGTGCCAGCAGCTTAGAGCGCGGGGTCTACAATGAGCAGTTCTTC.

The chain couples TRBV20-1 to TRBJ1-5; TRBD1 is a possible D gene (5 bases). Between the trimmed V and J ends, which lost 2 bases and 0 bases, there was a span of 14 bases. Germline V gene data show CDR1 as DFQATT and CDR2 as SNEGSKA (reference sequence). The CDR3 sequence is 16 residues long. The CDR3 bases are TGCAGTGCTAGAAGGACGGACACCCATAGCAATCAGCCCCAGCATTTT. Its translation is CSARRTDTHSNQPQHF.

This clonotype came up a few times. V usage is TRBV5-6 and J usage is TRBJ2-5, with TRBD2 matching over 9 bases. This CDR3 has 14 amino acids. The germline CDR1 and CDR2 sequences are SGHDT and YYEEEE. V shed 4 bases and J 1 base; nucleotides not matched to a gene: 2. The CDR3 loop is CASSRTSVQETQYF. In DNA, the CDR3 is TGTGCCAGCAGCCGGACTAGCGTCCAAGAGACCCAGTACTTC.

The chain uses TRBV29-1 and TRBJ1-2, with 7 bases matching TRBD1. This CDR3 spans 11 amino acids. Per germline, CDR1 SQVTM and CDR2 ANQGSEA. The J segment lost 7 bases and the V segment lost 7 bases, leaving 6 bases of the junction unmatched. CDR3 amino acids: CSALGQAGYTF. In DNA form, the CDR3 reads TGCAGCGCTTTAGGACAGGCTGGCTACACCTTC.

This clonotype was picked up a small number of times. J is TRBJ2-7 and V is TRBV7-9; 7 positions agree with TRBD2. The trim removed 7 bases at V and 2 bases at J, leaving 5 bases unmatched. The CDR3 extends over 13 amino acids. Germline CDR1 reads SEHNR; CDR2 reads FQNEAQ (reference sequence). CDR3: CASTLGGPYEQYF. The CDR3 DNA follows: TGTGCCAGCACCCTGGGAGGGCCCTACGAGCAGTACTTC.

This clonotype was seen a handful of times. This rearrangement joins TRBV7-9 to TRBJ2-2, with TRBD2 matching 8 bases. The CDR3 sequence is 14 residues long. The germline V gene encodes CDR1 SEHNR and CDR2 FQNEAQ (reference sequence). J lost 6 bases, V lost 11 bases, and 11 bases had no gene match. CDR3 in amino acids: CALNSGNRAGELFF. CDR3 nucleotide sequence: TGTGCCCTCAATAGCGGGAACCGGGCCGGGGAGCTGTTTTTT.